Listed below are T cell receptor beta chains from one sample, sequenced in a study of neurological immune-mediated disorders. TCRdb ran MiXCR on the 5' RACE reads and lists one entry per CDR3 protein. The table includes 15,000 or so distinct CDR3 sequences, 13% detected once. Sequencing input: CD8+ T cells from blood. These receptors were obtained from a female donor with HTLV-1-associated myelopathy (HAM/TSP). The CDR3 runs from the conserved cysteine through the conserved F or W. A D gene is named only where the DNA matches it firmly. For some rows the clone size is stated as once, few or many, or as a class when expanded; others skip it.

>many|TRBV4-1|TRBD1|TRBJ1-1
TGCGCCAGCAGCCGATGGACAGGGGGACGCGTCACTGAAGCTTTCTTT
CASSRWTGGRVTEAFF
>many|TRBV6-5|NA|TRBJ1-6
TGTGCCAGCAGCCCAACCCTCTCTGGGAATTCACCCCTCCACTTT
CASSPTLSGNSPLHF
>many|TRBV7-8|NA|TRBJ2-3
TGTGCCAGCAGCTCCCACCCGGGGGGACAGGGCACAGATACGCAGTATTTT
CASSSHPGGQGTDTQYF
>many|TRBV7-3|NA|TRBJ1-1
TGTGCCAGCAGCTTGGCGGGGCTAGCTGAAGCTTTCTTT
CASSLAGLAEAFF
>many|TRBV29-1|TRBD2|TRBJ2-5
TGCAGCGTTGAATTAGCGGGAGAACAAGAGACCCAGTACTTC
CSVELAGEQETQYF
>many|TRBV7-2|TRBD1|TRBJ2-5
TGTGCCAGCAGCTTAGGGATTGGACAGGGGTGGGGTATGAAGACCCAGTACTTC
CASSLGIGQGWGMKTQYF
>NA|TRBV7-9|NA|TRBJ2-1
TGTGCCAGCAGCAACCGGGGCTACAATGAGCAGTTCTTC
CASSNRGYNEQFF
>once|TRBV24-1|TRBD2|TRBJ2-1
TGTGCCACCAGTGACCGGACTAGAGGGAGATTAAGTGAGCAGTTCTTC
CATSDRTRGRLSEQFF
>many|TRBV2|NA|TRBJ1-5
TGTGCCAGCAGTGACCCGGCAGGGGCGGATCAGCCCCAGCATTTT
CASSDPAGADQPQHF
>many|TRBV3-1|NA|TRBJ2-7
TGTGCCAGCAGCCAATTAAGGGGAGCAGTCTACGAGCAGTACTTC
CASSQLRGAVYEQYF
>many|TRBV6-5|NA|TRBJ1-2
TGTGCCAGCAGTTACGGGGCAGGGGTGCACTATGGCTACACCTTC
CASSYGAGVHYGYTF
>many|TRBV7-9|NA|TRBJ2-5
TGTGCCAGCAGCTTCCCTGCTTCCAGTATCCTACCAACAGGGTCGGAGACCCAGTACTTC
CASSFPASSILPTGSETQYF
>few|TRBV27|TRBD2|TRBJ2-1
TGTGCCAGTTTCGGGGGGAATGAGCAGTTCTTC
CASFGGNEQFF
>many|TRBV4-1|TRBD1|TRBJ1-3
TGCGCCAGCAGCCAAGATGGGGACAGTGGAAACACCATATATTTT
CASSQDGDSGNTIYF
>NA|TRBV20-1|TRBD2|TRBJ2-7
TGCAGTGCTAGCCGTTTCCAGCGGGGGTTCGGCGAGCAGTACTTC
CSASRFQRGFGEQYF
>many|TRBV20-1|NA|TRBJ1-5
TGCAGTGCAACGCCCCTGGAGGGGTGGCCCCAGCATTTT
CSATPLEGWPQHF
>many|TRBV20-1|NA|TRBJ2-7
TGCAGTGCTAGAGGCAGGCTATCCTACGAGCAGTACTTC
CSARGRLSYEQYF
>many|TRBV6-2/TRBV6-3|TRBD1|TRBJ2-3
TGTGCCAGCAGTTTCCCAGGGGGCGTAACAGATACGCAGTATTTT
CASSFPGGVTDTQYF
>many|TRBV19|NA|TRBJ1-1
TGTGCCAGCACTCGTCTGGGGGTCACTGAAGCTTTCTTT
CASTRLGVTEAFF
>many|TRBV20-1|TRBD2|TRBJ2-1
TGCAGTGCTAGGGTAGCGGGGAGTAGTTACAATGAGCAGTTCTTC
CSARVAGSSYNEQFF
>many|TRBV7-9|TRBD2|TRBJ2-1
TGTGCCAGCAGCTTAGCCGGGGGGACTAGCGGGATAGATGAGCAGTTCTTC
CASSLAGGTSGIDEQFF